The rows below give T cell receptor beta chains drawn from one sample of a study of blood T cell repertoires in COVID-19. Produced via immunoSEQ multiplex PCR; TCRdb's table is partial and in-frame only. This table holds about 59,000 clones, about nine tenths found once. Sample: peripheral blood. These receptors were collected from an older man with acute or convalescent COVID-19. Both conserved end residues are part of each CDR3. Each record gives: clone size, J gene, V gene, D gene, CDR3 protein, CDR3 DNA. The D gene is left open where the match is weak. Some rows mark clone size as missing; the rest say once, few, many or name a class of expanded clone.

-,TRBJ2-7,TRBV12-3/TRBV12-4,TRBD2,CASSPGGTYEQYF,TGTGCCAGCAGTCCGGGGGGGACCTACGAGCAGTACTTC
once,TRBJ1-1,TRBV5-6,TRBD1,CASSLGDRGTLTEAFF,TGTGCCAGCAGCTTGGGGGACAGGGGGACGCTCACTGAAGCTTTCTTT
-,TRBJ2-7,TRBV5-1,TRBD1,CASSSQTGGEYEQYF,TGCGCCAGCAGCTCGCAGACAGGGGGCGAATACGAGCAGTACTTC
-,TRBJ2-2,TRBV28,-,CASSTEWAGELFSRSAGELFF,TGTGCCAGCAGCACCGAGTGGGCCGGGGAGCTGTTTTCCCGCTCTGCCGGGGAGCTGTTTTTT
-,TRBJ2-2,TRBV3-1/TRBV3-2,-,CASSQGAANTGELFF,TGTGCCAGCAGCCAAGGGGCCGCGAACACCGGGGAGCTGTTTTTT
once,TRBJ1-1,TRBV29-1,-,CSVFNRATNTEAFF,TGCAGCGTATTTAACAGGGCTACGAACACTGAAGCTTTCTTT
-,TRBJ1-5,TRBV6-1,-,CASSEVGGSGAQHF,TGTGCCAGCAGTGAGGTTGGGGGGAGTGGAGCCCAGCATTTT
-,TRBJ1-1,TRBV28,-,CASTLLGARTEAFF,TGTGCCAGCACACTTCTAGGGGCGCGTACTGAAGCTTTCTTT
-,TRBJ1-2,TRBV15,TRBD1,CATSRGGRGDGYTF,TGTGCCACCAGCAGAGGGGGCAGGGGGGATGGCTACACCTTC
-,TRBJ1-1,TRBV25-1,-,CASSLTSNTEAFF,TGTGCCAGCAGTCTGACATCCAACACTGAAGCTTTCTTT
-,TRBJ1-5,TRBV10-3,TRBD1,CAISAKTTGGGNQPQHF,TGTGCCATCAGTGCGAAAACAACAGGGGGAGGCAATCAGCCCCAGCATTTT
-,TRBJ1-5,TRBV5-1,TRBD1,CASSLQGSSDQPQHF,TGCGCCAGCAGTTTACAGGGGTCATCGGATCAGCCCCAGCATTTT
once,TRBJ1-1,TRBV7-2,-,CASSPSSRGDTEAFF,TGTGCCAGCAGCCCGAGCAGTAGGGGCGACACTGAAGCTTTCTTT
-,TRBJ1-5,TRBV21-1,-,CASTPDRGSSNQPQHF,TGTGCCAGCACCCCGGACAGGGGAAGTAGCAATCAGCCCCAGCATTTT
-,TRBJ2-4,TRBV6-1,-,CASSEYLGGLAKNIQYF,TGTGCCAGCAGTGAATACCTGGGGGGGCTGGCCAAAAACATTCAGTACTTC
-,TRBJ2-5,TRBV18,-,CASSQDRRGNLKETQYF,TGTGCCAGCTCACAGGACAGGCGCGGGAATTTAAAAGAGACCCAGTACTTC
-,TRBJ2-3,TRBV20-1,TRBD1,CSASWDRGTDTQYF,TGCAGTGCTAGTTGGGACAGGGGCACAGATACGCAGTATTTT
-,TRBJ1-2,TRBV5-1,-,CASSSDRDQGYGYTF,TGCGCCAGCAGCTCTGACCGGGATCAGGGGTATGGCTACACCTTC
-,TRBJ2-1,TRBV11-3,TRBD2,CASSLLGTNYNEQFF,TGTGCCAGCAGCTTACTCGGGACTAACTACAATGAGCAGTTCTTC
-,TRBJ2-6,TRBV5-1,TRBD1,CASSDPVDRVFLGANVLTF,TGCGCCAGCAGCGATCCTGTGGACAGGGTTTTCCTTGGGGCCAACGTCCTGACTTTC
-,TRBJ2-5,TRBV4-1,TRBD1,CASSPTGQVEETQYF,TGCGCCAGCAGCCCCACTGGACAGGTTGAGGAGACCCAGTACTTC
-,TRBJ2-5,TRBV7-3,-,CASSSRGGNEETQYF,TGTGCCAGCAGCTCAAGGGGCGGGAATGAAGAGACCCAGTACTTC
-,TRBJ2-3,TRBV7-6,TRBD2,CASSPSAGGVTSTDTQYF,TGTGCCAGCAGCCCCTCAGCGGGGGGCGTAACGAGCACAGATACGCAGTATTTT
few,TRBJ2-3,TRBV7-2,TRBD1,CASSHGQGWADTQYF,TGTGCCAGCAGCCACGGACAGGGGTGGGCAGATACGCAGTATTTT
-,TRBJ1-1,TRBV6-6,TRBD1,CASRPTGGTEAFF,TGTGCCAGCAGACCCACAGGGGGCACTGAAGCTTTCTTT
-,TRBJ1-2,TRBV20-1,-,CSGDRGYGYTF,TGCAGTGGAGACCGGGGGTATGGCTACACCTTC
-,TRBJ1-4,TRBV29-1,-,CSVRDTPNEKLFF,TGCAGCGTCCGGGACACCCCTAATGAAAAACTGTTTTTT
-,TRBJ2-2,TRBV7-9,-,CASSPVGRVNTGELFF,TGTGCCAGCAGCCCCGTGGGCAGGGTCAACACCGGGGAGCTGTTTTTT
-,TRBJ1-3,TRBV28,TRBD1,CASSFDRVVNTIYF,TGTGCCAGCAGTTTCGACAGGGTAGTGAACACCATATATTTT
-,TRBJ2-7,TRBV28,-,CASSPPQGLREQYF,TGTGCCAGCAGCCCACCGCAGGGCCTTCGGGAGCAGTACTTC
-,TRBJ1-1,TRBV2,-,CASTFSGDTEAFF,TGTGCCAGCACCTTTTCAGGGGACACTGAAGCTTTCTTT
-,TRBJ2-3,TRBV7-9,TRBD1,CASSLRTGSGDTQYF,TGTGCCAGCAGCTTAAGGACAGGGTCAGGAGATACGCAGTATTTT
-,TRBJ1-2,TRBV28,-,CASTEIRTVDYGYTF,TGTGCCAGCACCGAAATAAGGACAGTTGACTATGGCTACACCTTC
-,TRBJ1-2,TRBV28,TRBD1,CASRPQGAHGYTF,TGTGCCAGCAGACCTCAGGGGGCCCATGGCTACACCTTC
-,TRBJ2-3,TRBV13,TRBD1,CASRKQGKDTQYF,TGTGCCAGCAGGAAACAGGGGAAAGATACGCAGTATTTT
-,TRBJ2-7,TRBV24-1,-,CATSDPQQGSPVQYF,TGTGCCACCAGTGATCCGCAGCAGGGATCCCCTGTGCAGTACTTC
-,TRBJ1-5,TRBV7-2,TRBD1,CASSLGNRGLGQPQHF,TGTGCCAGCAGCTTGGGGAACAGGGGGCTTGGACAGCCCCAGCATTTT
-,TRBJ1-1,TRBV27,-,CASSLGPLNTEAFF,TGTGCCAGCAGTCTTGGGCCCCTGAACACTGAAGCTTTCTTT
-,TRBJ2-3,TRBV7-9,TRBD2,CASSPGLAGGLSTDTQYF,TGTGCCAGCAGCCCAGGACTAGCGGGGGGACTTAGCACAGATACGCAGTATTTT
-,TRBJ2-3,TRBV10-3,TRBD2,CAISESGSGGVKYSDTQYF,TGTGCCATCAGTGAGTCGGGAAGCGGGGGGGTCAAGTACTCCGATACGCAGTATTTT
-,TRBJ2-7,TRBV23-1,-,CASSQSGGGHEQYF,TGCGCCAGCAGTCAATCGGGAGGAGGGCACGAGCAGTACTTC
-,TRBJ2-1,TRBV5-1,-,CASSLGGESYNEQFF,TGCGCCAGCAGCTTAGGAGGGGAATCCTACAATGAGCAGTTCTTC
-,TRBJ2-3,TRBV19,TRBD1,CASRRTGGGTDTQYF,TGTGCCAGTAGACGAACAGGGGGCGGGACAGATACGCAGTATTTT
-,TRBJ2-3,TRBV3-1/TRBV3-2,TRBD2,CASSQDSGGVTDTQYF,TGTGCCAGCAGCCAAGATAGCGGGGGGGTCACAGATACGCAGTATTTT
-,TRBJ1-4,TRBV5-1,TRBD1,CASSRQGPNEKLFF,TGCGCCAGCAGCAGACAGGGGCCGAATGAAAAACTGTTTTTT
once,TRBJ2-2,TRBV29-1,-,CSVDQGGTGELFF,TGCAGCGTTGACCAGGGGGGCACCGGGGAGCTGTTTTTT
-,TRBJ2-5,TRBV19,-,CATSWGRQETQYF,TGTGCCACCTCCTGGGGCCGACAAGAGACCCAGTACTTC
-,TRBJ2-3,TRBV29-1,-,CSVPVGDTQYF,TGCAGCGTCCCCGTCGGAGATACGCAGTATTTT